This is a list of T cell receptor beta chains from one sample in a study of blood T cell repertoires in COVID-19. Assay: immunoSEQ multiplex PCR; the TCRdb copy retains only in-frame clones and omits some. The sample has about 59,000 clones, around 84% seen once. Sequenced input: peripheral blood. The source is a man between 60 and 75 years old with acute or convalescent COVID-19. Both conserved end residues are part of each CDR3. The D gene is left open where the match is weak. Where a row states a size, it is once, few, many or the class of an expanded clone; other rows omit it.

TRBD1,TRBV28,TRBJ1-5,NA,TGTGCCAGCAGCCCCGAACAGGGGAGCAATCAGCCCCAGCATTTT,CASSPEQGSNQPQHF
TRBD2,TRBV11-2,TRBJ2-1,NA,TGTGCCAGCAGCCAGCTAGCGGGGGCCGACAATGAGCAGTTCTTC,CASSQLAGADNEQFF
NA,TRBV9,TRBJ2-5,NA,TGTGCCAGCAGCGTATTCGGGAAGGAGGAAGAGACCCAGTACTTC,CASSVFGKEEETQYF
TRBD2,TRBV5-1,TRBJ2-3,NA,TGCGCCAGCAGCTTGCCCTCTAGCGGGGGGGCCTCGCGCACAGATACGCAGTATTTT,CASSLPSSGGASRTDTQYF
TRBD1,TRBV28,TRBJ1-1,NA,TGTGCCAGCACGGGACAGCCGAACACTGAAGCTTTCTTT,CASTGQPNTEAFF
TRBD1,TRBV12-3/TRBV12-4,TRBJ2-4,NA,TGTGCCAGCAGTCGGGACAGCGGAAACATTCAGTACTTC,CASSRDSGNIQYF
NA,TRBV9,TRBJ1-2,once,TGTGCCAGCAGCGGACGCCGCCGACAGAGCACTAAAAACTATGGCTACACCTTC,CASSGRRRQSTKNYGYTF
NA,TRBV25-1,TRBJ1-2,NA,TGTGCCAGCAGTGATCCGCGATCGTCGGCAGCGGCCTATGGCTACACCTTC,CASSDPRSSAAAYGYTF
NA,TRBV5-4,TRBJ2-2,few,TGTGCCAGCAGCTTGGACACCGTTTCTGGGCCCAACACCGGGGAGCTGTTTTTT,CASSLDTVSGPNTGELFF
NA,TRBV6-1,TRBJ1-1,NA,TGTGCCAGCAGTGAGCGGCGGGAGAACACTGAAGCTTTCTTT,CASSERRENTEAFF
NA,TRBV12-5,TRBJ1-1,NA,TGTGCTAGTGGTCCACGGGTCGGGACTGAAGCTTTCTTT,CASGPRVGTEAFF
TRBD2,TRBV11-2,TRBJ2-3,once,TGTGCCAGCAGCTCCCGGACTAGCGGGGTTTCAGATACGCAGTATTTT,CASSSRTSGVSDTQYF
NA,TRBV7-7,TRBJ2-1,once,TGTGCTAGCAGCTTAGCGAATCCTTTTCGGGATGAGCAGTTCTTC,CASSLANPFRDEQFF
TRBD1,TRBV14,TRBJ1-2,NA,TGTGCCAGCAGCAGTTGGACAGGGGATAACTATGGCTACACCTTC,CASSSWTGDNYGYTF
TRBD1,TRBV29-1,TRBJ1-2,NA,TGCAGCGTGGGGACAGGGACTGAGCTTGGCTACACCTTC,CSVGTGTELGYTF
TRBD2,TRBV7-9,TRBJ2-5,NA,TGTGCCAGCAGCTTCGAGGGCGGGGGGGCCGAAGAGACCCAGTACTTC,CASSFEGGGAEETQYF
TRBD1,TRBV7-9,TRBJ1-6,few,TGTGCCAGCAGCCAGAAACAGGGGGCTGGGTCACCCCTCCACTTT,CASSQKQGAGSPLHF
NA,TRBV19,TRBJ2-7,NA,TGTGCCAGTAGTATTATGAGGTCAGACCGTTTCGAGCAGTACTTC,CASSIMRSDRFEQYF
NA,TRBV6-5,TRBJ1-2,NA,TGTGCCAGCAGCGAGGCCCAATATGGCTACACCTTC,CASSEAQYGYTF
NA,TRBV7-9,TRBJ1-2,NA,TGTGCCAGCAGCCGCCGGGGAGGGAGCTACACCTTC,CASSRRGGSYTF
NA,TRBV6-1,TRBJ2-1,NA,TGTGCCAGCAGTGAATCTCCGGGGAGTAGTAATGAGCAGTTCTTC,CASSESPGSSNEQFF
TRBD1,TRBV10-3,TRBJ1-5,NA,TGTGCCATGCAGGGGGGTAGCAATCAGCCCCAGCATTTT,CAMQGGSNQPQHF
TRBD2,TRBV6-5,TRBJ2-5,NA,TGTGCCAGCAGTAAGACTAGCGGGGGGCGAGAGACCCAGTACTTC,CASSKTSGGRETQYF
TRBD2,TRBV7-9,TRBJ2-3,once,TGTGCCAGCAGCCCCAGGACTAGCGGGGGGTTCGCAGATACGCAGTATTTT,CASSPRTSGGFADTQYF
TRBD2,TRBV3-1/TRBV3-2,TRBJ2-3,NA,TGTGCCAGCAGCCAAGATCGGTCCACCTCTTCTAGCGGGGGGGCAGATACGCAGTATTTT,CASSQDRSTSSSGGADTQYF
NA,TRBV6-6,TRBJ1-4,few,TGTGCCAGCAGTTACGGCCCTTACGAAAAACTGTTTTTT,CASSYGPYEKLFF
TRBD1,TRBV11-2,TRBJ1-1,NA,TGTGCCAGCAGCTTACGTGTGGGACAGGGGGCGAACACTGAAGCTTTCTTT,CASSLRVGQGANTEAFF
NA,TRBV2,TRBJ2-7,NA,TGTGCCAGCAGTGACTTCGGGGGAGTCGAGCAGTACTTC,CASSDFGGVEQYF
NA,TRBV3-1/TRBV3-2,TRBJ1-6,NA,TGTGCCAGCAGCCAGTGGACACTTAATTCACCCCTCCACTTT,CASSQWTLNSPLHF
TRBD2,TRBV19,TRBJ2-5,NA,TGTGCCAGTAGTATAGTCGCTAGCGGGGGCCTGGGGGAGACCCAGTACTTC,CASSIVASGGLGETQYF
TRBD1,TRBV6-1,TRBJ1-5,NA,TGTGCCAGCAGTGTATACAGGGGGCAAGGAGGAAATCAGCCCCAGCATTTT,CASSVYRGQGGNQPQHF
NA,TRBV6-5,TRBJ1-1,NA,TGTGCCAGCAGTCCTTCGACATGGGCTGGGACTGAAGCTTTCTTT,CASSPSTWAGTEAFF
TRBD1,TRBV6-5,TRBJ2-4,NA,TGTGCCAGCGGGGGGACAGGAGTCAAAAACATTCAGTACTTC,CASGGTGVKNIQYF
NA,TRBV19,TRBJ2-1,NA,TGTGCCAGTAGTATAAGGGGGGGATCCTACAATGAGCAGTTCTTC,CASSIRGGSYNEQFF
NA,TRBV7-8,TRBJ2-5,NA,TGTGCCAGCAGTCTAGACAGTAGGGTCCAAGAGACCCAGTACTTC,CASSLDSRVQETQYF
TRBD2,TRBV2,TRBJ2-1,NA,TGTGCCAGCACCAGTCTCGCTAGCGGGGGGACCATGTATGAGCAGTTCTTC,CASTSLASGGTMYEQFF
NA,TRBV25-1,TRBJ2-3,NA,TGTGCCAGCAGTGACACCAGGGGCACAGATACGCAGTATTTT,CASSDTRGTDTQYF
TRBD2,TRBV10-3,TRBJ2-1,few,TGTGCCACCTTAGCGGGGGAATACAATGAGCAGTTCTTC,CATLAGEYNEQFF
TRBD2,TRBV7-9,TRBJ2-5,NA,TGTGCCAGCAGCCGCGGTACCGGGGGGGTAAAAGAGACCCAGTACTTC,CASSRGTGGVKETQYF
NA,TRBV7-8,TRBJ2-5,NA,TGTGCCAGCAGCTTAGCGAGTGTTACCCAGTACTTC,CASSLASVTQYF
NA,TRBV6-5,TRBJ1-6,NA,TGTGCCAGCAATACCCGGTCTTATAATTCACCCCTCCACTTT,CASNTRSYNSPLHF
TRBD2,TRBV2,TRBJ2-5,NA,TGTGCCTCCTTACGCGGGGGGAGTCAAGAGACCCAGTACTTC,CASLRGGSQETQYF
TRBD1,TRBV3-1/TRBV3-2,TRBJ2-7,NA,TGTGCCAGCAGCCAAGACCTGGACAGGGACTACGAGCAGTACTTC,CASSQDLDRDYEQYF
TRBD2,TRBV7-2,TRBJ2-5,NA,TGTGCCAGCAGCTTATACGGTCCGGAGCAAGGGAGGGGGACCCAGTACTTC,CASSLYGPEQGRGTQYF
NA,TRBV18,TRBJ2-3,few,TGTGCCAGCTCCTCTAGCCCGGATACGCAGTATTTT,CASSSSPDTQYF
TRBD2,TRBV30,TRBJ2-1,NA,TGTGCCTGGAGTGTACCGCTTAGCGGGGGTATTGAGCAGTTCTTC,CAWSVPLSGGIEQFF
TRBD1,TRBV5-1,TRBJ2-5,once,TGCGCCAGCAGCCCCGGGACAGGGGGAGAGACCCAGTACTTC,CASSPGTGGETQYF